These 15 T cell receptor beta chains originate from one sample sequenced in a study of T cell responses to AZD1222 COVID-19 vaccine. Profiling relied on immunoSEQ multiplex PCR, and the TCRdb table lists in-frame clones only, not all of them. The data contain more than 150,000 clones, about 94% of them singletons. Sequencing used peripheral blood, obtained on day 0 of AZD1222 vaccination. These receptors were obtained from an adult in good health.

The rearrangement joins TRBV6-5 to TRBJ1-2; D is possibly TRBD1 (5 bases). The V and J ends lost 0 bases and 5 bases respectively, with 10 bases between them. Per the germline V gene, CDR1 is MNHEY and CDR2 is SVGAGI. The CDR3 length is 14 residues. The CDR3 loop reads CASSYSQGRYGYTF. The CDR3 DNA is TGTGCCAGCAGTTACTCTCAGGGACGATATGGCTACACCTTC.

The chain employs TRBV19 and TRBJ2-2; no clear D. Deletions cut 7 bases from V and 2 bases from J, with 17 bases between. The length of the CDR3 is 16 residues. The V gene's germline CDR1 is LNHDA and CDR2 SQIVND (reference sequence). CDR3 in amino acids: CASTDLPKLNTGELFF. In DNA form, the CDR3 reads TGTGCCAGTACCGACCTCCCCAAGCTAAACACCGGGGAGCTGTTTTTT. The full variable domain, with the rest looked up from reference TRBV19 and TRBJ2-2, is DGGITQSPKYLFRKEGQNVTLSCEQNLNHDAMYWYRQDPGQGLRLIYYSQIVNDFQKGDIAEGYSVSREKKESFPLTVTSAQKNPTAFYLCASTDLPKLNTGELFFGEGSRLTVL.

This clone was counted a single time. The chain uses TRBV6-2 or TRBV6-3 and TRBJ2-3; D unclear. Trimming pared 4 bases from V and 6 bases from J, leaving 8 bases between. Per the germline V gene, CDR1 is MNHEY and CDR2 is SVGEGT. CDR3 length equals 12 residues. CDR3 DNA sequence: TGTGCCAGCAGTTGGTGGCAGGATACGCAGTATTTT. Its protein product is CASSWWQDTQYF.

The chain links TRBV28 to TRBJ2-1; D gene ambiguous. The CDR3 spans 15 residues. V was cut by 5 bases and J by 5 bases, with 16 bases left in between. Germline CDR1 reads MDHEN; CDR2 reads SYDVKM. The CDR3 nucleotides are TGTGCCAGCAGTCCGACGGCCCGAAAGAACAATGAGCAGTTCTTC. This gives the protein CASSPTARKNNEQFF. The full variable domain, its missing parts supplied by reference TRBV28 and TRBJ2-1, is DVKVTQSSRYLVKRTGEKVFLECVQDMDHENMFWYRQDPGLGLRLIYFSYDVKMKEKGDIPEGYSVSREKKERFSLILESASTNQTSMYLCASSPTARKNNEQFFGPGTRLTVL.

The chain carries TRBV7-9 and TRBJ2-2; D unclear. Trimming shortened V by 5 bases and J by 6 bases, and 16 bases separated the two germline ends. The CDR3 runs to 15 residues. Germline V lookup: CDR1 SEHNR, CDR2 FQNEAQ (reference sequence). In DNA, the CDR3 is TGTGCCAGCAGCCCACCATCGCTGGGCCCCGGGGAGCTGTTTTTT. Its translation: CASSPPSLGPGELFF.

V and J are TRBV27 and TRBJ1-3; D unresolved. The CDR3 length is 15 residues. Germline CDR1 and CDR2: MNHEY and SMNVEV (reference sequence). Trimming took 5 bases from V and 1 from J, leaving 12 bases between them. Written as DNA, the CDR3 is TGTGCCAGCAGTCCCCGATTCGTTTCTGGAAACACCATATATTTT. Translation gives CASSPRFVSGNTIYF.

V is TRBV10-2 and J is TRBJ2-3, with TRBD2 identical over 9 bases. The V and J ends lost 4 bases and 2 bases, in that order; junction bases with no gene match: 7. This CDR3 contains 16 residues. CDR1 and CDR2 from the germline V gene are WSHSY and SAAADI. DNA for the CDR3: TGCGCCAGCAGTGGATATGCGGGAGGGGTCACAGATACGCAGTATTTT. Residues: CASSGYAGGVTDTQYF.

The V gene is TRBV15, the J gene TRBJ2-5; 8 bases fit TRBD1. The germline V gene encodes CDR1 LNHNV and CDR2 YYDKDF (reference sequence). With 3 bases clipped from V and 2 bases from J, the junction kept 2 bases outside the gene matches. This CDR3 region has 14 residues. CDR3 sequence (DNA): TGTGCCACCAGCAGGCGGGACAGGCAAGAGACCCAGTACTTC. Protein: CATSRRDRQETQYF.

The chain joins TRBV4-2 to TRBJ1-4; 11 bases line up with TRBD1. The CDR3 loop spans 16 amino acids. In germline, CDR1 is LGHNA, CDR2 YNFKEQ. Trimming took 3 bases from V and 8 from J; bases not matched to a gene: 8. The CDR3 is CASSQVGQGEVEKLFF. The CDR3 DNA sequence: TGTGCCAGCAGCCAGGTGGGACAGGGGGAAGTCGAAAAACTGTTTTTT.

The gene calls are TRBV7-9 and TRBJ1-2, with D perhaps TRBD1 (6 bases). Trimming removed 0 bases from V and 8 bases from J, with 10 bases in between. In germline, CDR1 is SEHNR, CDR2 FQNEAQ (reference sequence). The CDR3 consists of 13 residues. This CDR3 is CASSLAQGRGYTF. DNA of the CDR3: TGTGCCAGCAGCTTAGCGCAGGGGCGCGGCTACACCTTC.

The rearrangement joins TRBV6-1 to TRBJ1-6; the D is unclear. The V end was cut by 1 base, the J end by 0 bases, with 10 bases between. Germline V CDR1 and CDR2: MNHNS, SASEGT. There are 17 residues in the CDR3. The CDR3 nucleotides are TGTGCCAGCAGTGAAGATGGGCAAGCCTCCTATAATTCACCCCTCCACTTT. Protein sequence: CASSEDGQASYNSPLHF.

This rearrangement joins TRBV30 to TRBJ1-3; no reliable D call. There are 14 residues in the CDR3. V gave up 1 base and J gave up 0 bases, with 7 bases separating them. Germline CDR1 GTSNPN, CDR2 SVGIG (reference sequence). The CDR3 DNA follows: TGTGCCTGGAGTGGTGGCCTCTCTGGAAACACCATATATTTT. Its translation is CAWSGGLSGNTIYF.

V usage is TRBV9 and J usage is TRBJ2-2; a possible D gene is TRBD1 (5 bases). V was cut by 5 bases and J by 1 base, with 9 bases left in between. The CDR3 extends over 14 amino acids. Germline V lookup: CDR1 SGDLS, CDR2 YYNGEE. The CDR3 coding sequence is TGTGCCAGCAGGATAGGACAGAACACCGGGGAGCTGTTTTTT. Translation: CASRIGQNTGELFF.

The chain has TRBV7-2 and TRBJ2-2; D may match TRBD1 or TRBD2 (6 bases each). Germline V CDR1 and CDR2: SGHTA, FQGNSA. The V gene lost 5 bases and the J gene lost 4 bases, with 11 bases spanning the gap. This CDR3 has 14 residues. The CDR3 region is CASSLGGGTGELFF. CDR3 in DNA: TGTGCCAGCAGCCTAGGAGGGGGCACCGGGGAGCTGTTTTTT.

J is TRBJ1-1 and V is TRBV5-4, with D unresolved. V gave up 4 bases and J gave up 0 bases, with 7 bases separating them. The germline V gene has CDR1 SGHNT and CDR2 YYREEE (reference sequence). CDR3 length: 13 residues. This chain's CDR3 is CASSVQMNTEAFF. CDR3 sequence (DNA): TGTGCCAGCAGCGTACAGATGAACACTGAAGCTTTCTTT. Supplemented by reference TRBV5-4 and TRBJ1-1, the full variable domain reads ETGVTQSPTHLIKTRGQQVTLRCSSQSGHNTVSWYQQALGQGPQFIFQYYREEENGRGNFPPRFSGLQFPNYSSELNVNALELDDSALYLCASSVQMNTEAFFGQGTRLTVV.